This is a list of T cell receptor beta chains from one sample in a study of shared clonotypes between healthy human individuals. Sequencing was performed with immunoSEQ multiplex PCR; in TCRdb, only in-frame clones are kept and a portion is missing. In the table there are 730,000 or so clones, 72% of which are singletons. What was sequenced was memory CD4+ T cells sorted from blood. Receptor source: a woman between 25 and 40 years old in good health. The CDR3 runs from the conserved cysteine through the conserved F or W. Each record gives: J gene, clone size, V gene, D gene, CDR3 protein, CDR3 DNA. The D gene is left open where the match is weak. Some rows mark clone size as missing; the rest say once, few, many or name a class of expanded clone.

>TRBJ2-3|few|TRBV19|TRBD2
CAISGGATQYF
TGTGCCATTTCGGGAGGTGCTACGCAGTATTTT
>TRBJ2-1|.|TRBV5-1|TRBD1
CASSGLTGFEQFF
TGCGCCAGCAGCGGATTGACAGGGTTTGAGCAGTTCTTC
>TRBJ1-1|many|TRBV7-9|.
CASRYTGPMNTEAFF
TGTGCCAGCAGATACACGGGACCGATGAACACTGAAGCTTTCTTT
>TRBJ2-5|.|TRBV29-1|TRBD2
CSGSSGSGGTQYF
TGCAGCGGTAGTAGCGGGAGCGGAGGGACCCAGTACTTC
>TRBJ2-2|.|TRBV5-1|.
CASYAKEAPIGGELFF
TGCGCCAGTTACGCCAAAGAAGCCCCAATCGGCGGGGAGCTGTTTTTT
>TRBJ1-3|.|TRBV18|TRBD1
CASSPPGQGSNTIYF
TGTGCCAGCTCACCACCGGGACAGGGTTCGAACACCATATATTTT
>TRBJ2-7|.|TRBV28|.
CASRPTGTPYEQYF
TGTGCCAGCAGGCCAACAGGGACCCCCTACGAGCAGTACTTC
>TRBJ1-4|.|TRBV29-1|TRBD1
CSVEEAVTGGKLFF
TGCAGCGTTGAAGAGGCCGTGACAGGGGGAAAACTGTTTTTT
>TRBJ1-5|.|TRBV2|TRBD1
CASSPSAGGTGSQPQHF
TGTGCCAGCAGTCCTAGCGCAGGTGGGACAGGGAGTCAGCCCCAGCATTTT
>TRBJ1-4|.|TRBV19|TRBD1
CASLGTGASGKLFF
TGTGCCAGTCTCGGGACAGGGGCTTCGGGAAAACTGTTTTTT
>TRBJ2-1|.|TRBV7-3|TRBD2
CASSLTSGRNNEQFF
TGTGCCAGCAGCCTGACTAGCGGGAGAAACAATGAGCAGTTCTTC
>TRBJ1-1|.|TRBV19|.
CASRAHELNTEAFF
TGTGCCAGTAGGGCACATGAACTGAACACTGAAGCTTTCTTT
>TRBJ2-5|many|TRBV29-1|.
CSVEKPLDRPGGGETQYF
TGCAGCGTTGAAAAACCTCTTGACAGGCCCGGCGGGGGAGAGACCCAGTACTTC
>TRBJ1-5|once|TRBV9|.
CASSERGGNQPQHF
TGTGCCAGCAGCGAGAGGGGGGGCAATCAGCCCCAGCATTTT
>TRBJ2-3|few|TRBV18|TRBD2
CASSPTSDVDTQYF
TGTGCCAGCTCACCGACTAGCGATGTAGATACGCAGTATTTT
>TRBJ2-5|few|TRBV5-1|.
CASSRNSQEETQYF
TGCGCCAGCAGCCGGAACTCGCAAGAAGAGACCCAGTACTTC
>TRBJ2-7|.|TRBV2|.
CASSSQGREQYF
TGTGCCAGCAGCAGTCAGGGGCGCGAGCAGTACTTC
>TRBJ1-1|.|TRBV2|.
CASSVRRADTEAFF
TGTGCCAGCAGCGTCAGAAGGGCGGACACTGAAGCTTTCTTT
>TRBJ2-2|few|TRBV30|TRBD2
CAWSIRGAGLAGTGELFF
TGTGCCTGGAGTATTCGTGGGGCAGGACTAGCGGGCACCGGGGAGCTGTTTTTT
>TRBJ2-1|.|TRBV10-2|.
CASLDPGLLNWLFF
TGCGCCAGCCTGGATCCGGGACTCCTAAATTGGCTGTTCTTC
>TRBJ2-5|.|TRBV27|.
CASSLLPSGLGGTQYF
TGTGCCAGCAGCCTCCTCCCTTCCGGGTTAGGCGGGACCCAGTACTTC
>TRBJ1-1|.|TRBV19|.
CASSSVEGRRENTEAFF
TGTGCCAGTAGTTCGGTGGAGGGGCGCCGGGAGAACACTGAAGCTTTCTTT
>TRBJ2-7|once|TRBV5-1|TRBD2
CASSPGLAGAFTYEQYF
TGCGCCAGCAGCCCGGGACTAGCGGGAGCCTTCACCTACGAGCAGTACTTC
>TRBJ1-4|few|TRBV7-8|TRBD1
CASSRGTGGGTNEKLFF
TGTGCCAGCAGCCGCGGGACAGGGGGGGGAACTAATGAAAAACTGTTTTTT
>TRBJ2-7|.|TRBV5-1|.
CASSLAVRLRVSYEQYF
TGCGCCAGCAGCTTGGCCGTACGTTTACGCGTTTCCTACGAGCAGTACTTC
>TRBJ2-7|.|TRBV18|TRBD1
CASSPGQGIYEQYF
TGTGCCAGCTCACCGGGACAGGGTATCTACGAGCAGTACTTC
>TRBJ1-2|.|TRBV11-2|.
CASSPLTVNYGYTF
TGTGCCAGCAGCCCCTTAACAGTGAACTATGGCTACACCTTC
>TRBJ1-2|.|TRBV5-5|.
CASSLGLSEAF
TGTGCCAGCAGCCTGGGTCTGAGTGAGGCCTTC
>TRBJ2-4|.|TRBV18|TRBD1
CASSPTGQRNIQYF
TGTGCCAGCTCACCTACGGGACAGCGAAACATTCAGTACTTC
>TRBJ2-6|.|TRBV19|.
CASTNPGANVLTF
TGTGCCAGTACCAACCCTGGGGCCAACGTCCTGACTTTC
>TRBJ1-2|.|TRBV5-6|.
CASSRDRLSNGYTF
TGTGCCAGCAGCCGCGACAGGCTGTCGAATGGCTACACCTTC
>TRBJ1-3|many|TRBV9|.
CASSPPGASGNTIYF
TGTGCCAGCAGCCCTCCGGGGGCCTCTGGAAACACCATATATTTT
>TRBJ2-7|.|TRBV13|TRBD2
CASSPGLGFITYEQYF
TGTGCCAGCAGCCCTGGACTAGGTTTCATCACCTACGAGCAGTACTTC
>TRBJ2-7|.|TRBV28|.
CASSSGTRAYEQYF
TGTGCCAGTAGTTCAGGAACGCGGGCCTACGAGCAGTACTTC
>TRBJ2-7|.|TRBV30|.
CAWRRSSYEQYF
TGTGCCTGGAGAAGAAGCTCCTACGAGCAGTACTTC
>TRBJ2-7|.|TRBV2|.
CASSRAAVSSYEQYF
TGTGCCAGCAGTCGGGCGGCAGTGAGCTCCTACGAGCAGTACTTC
>TRBJ2-6|many|TRBV27|.
CASSLWGTGANVLTF
TGTGCCAGCAGTTTGTGGGGTACTGGGGCCAACGTCCTGACTTTC
>TRBJ1-5|few|TRBV6-1|TRBD1
CASSAQGGVIGNQPQHF
TGTGCCAGCAGTGCCCAGGGGGGGGTGATCGGCAATCAGCCCCAGCATTTT
>TRBJ2-3|.|TRBV5-5|.
CASSLSVDTQYF
TGTGCCAGCAGCTTGTCCGTAGATACGCAGTATTTT
>TRBJ1-5|.|TRBV28|TRBD1
CASSLVDRGQPQHF
TGTGCCAGCAGTTTAGTCGACAGGGGTCAGCCCCAGCATTTT
>TRBJ2-3|.|TRBV9|TRBD1
CASSLTQGEDTQYF
TGTGCCAGCAGCTTAACACAGGGGGAGGATACGCAGTATTTT
>TRBJ1-4|.|TRBV2|.
CASSERRSPTNEKLFF
TGTGCCAGCAGTGAAAGGAGATCTCCAACTAATGAAAAACTGTTTTTT
>TRBJ1-1|.|TRBV9|.
CASSVGGRARVFF
TGTGCCAGCAGCGTAGGAGGGAGGGCCCGAGTCTTCTTT
>TRBJ2-1|.|TRBV7-9|TRBD1
CASSPGTGNFEQFF
TGTGCCAGCAGCCCAGGGACAGGGAACTTTGAGCAGTTCTTC
>TRBJ1-4|once|TRBV19|.
CASSIFPNGREHEKLFF
TGTGCCAGTAGTATATTCCCAAATGGGAGGGAACACGAAAAACTGTTTTTT
>TRBJ1-1|.|TRBV2|TRBD1
CASSEGQMNTEAFF
TGTGCCAGCAGTGAGGGACAGATGAACACTGAAGCTTTCTTT
>TRBJ2-3|.|TRBV27|.
CASSLGISDTQYF
TGTGCCAGCAGTCTCGGGATCTCGGATACGCAGTATTTT
>TRBJ2-7|.|TRBV12-1|.
CASSFVGRESSYEQYF
TGTGCCAGCAGCTTTGTGGGGCGGGAGAGCTCCTACGAGCAGTACTTC
>TRBJ1-2|.|TRBV6-4|.
CASSDPGTSGYTF
TGTGCCAGCAGTGACCCTGGGACGAGTGGCTACACCTTC
>TRBJ2-7|few|TRBV28|TRBD1
CASSPDRGYEQYF
TGTGCCAGCAGTCCCGACAGGGGATACGAGCAGTACTTC
>TRBJ2-7|.|TRBV5-1|TRBD2
CASSPGLEYEQYF
TGCGCCAGCAGCCCGGGACTAGAGTACGAGCAGTACTTC
>TRBJ2-3|.|TRBV5-4|.
CASSWLGQGTQYF
TGTGCCAGCAGCTGGCTCGGCCAGGGTACGCAGTATTTT
>TRBJ1-1|.|TRBV11-2|.
CASSSGVRDHEDQEAFF
TGTGCCAGCAGCTCCGGAGTTAGGGATCATGAAGACCAAGAAGCTTTCTTT
>TRBJ1-5|.|TRBV6-5|.
CASRPTGLRQPQHF
TGTGCCAGCAGGCCGACAGGCCTTCGGCAGCCCCAGCATTTT